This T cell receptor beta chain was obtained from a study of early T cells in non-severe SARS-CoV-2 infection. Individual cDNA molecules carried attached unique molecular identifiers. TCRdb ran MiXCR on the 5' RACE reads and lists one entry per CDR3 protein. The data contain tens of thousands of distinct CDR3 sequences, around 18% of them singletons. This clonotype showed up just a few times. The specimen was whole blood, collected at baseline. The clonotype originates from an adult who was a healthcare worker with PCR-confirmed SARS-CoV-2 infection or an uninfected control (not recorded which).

The CDR3 sequence: CASSLKGDTEAFF. In DNA, the CDR3 is TGTGCCAGCAGCTTAAAGGGGGACACTGAAGCTTTCTTT. This chain uses TRBV7-9 with TRBJ1-1; tentative D call: TRBD1 (6 bases). V was trimmed by 2 bases and J by 3 bases, leaving 7 bases between them. The CDR3 is 13 residues long. CDR1 is SEHNR and CDR2 is FQNEAQ in the germline V gene (reference sequence). The whole variable domain, filled in from reference TRBV7-9 and TRBJ1-1, reads DTGVSQNPRHKITKRGQNVTFRCDPISEHNRLYWYRQTLGQGPEFLTYFQNEAQLEKSRLLSDRFSAERPKGSFSTLEIQRTEQGDSAMYLCASSLKGDTEAFFGQGTRLTVV.